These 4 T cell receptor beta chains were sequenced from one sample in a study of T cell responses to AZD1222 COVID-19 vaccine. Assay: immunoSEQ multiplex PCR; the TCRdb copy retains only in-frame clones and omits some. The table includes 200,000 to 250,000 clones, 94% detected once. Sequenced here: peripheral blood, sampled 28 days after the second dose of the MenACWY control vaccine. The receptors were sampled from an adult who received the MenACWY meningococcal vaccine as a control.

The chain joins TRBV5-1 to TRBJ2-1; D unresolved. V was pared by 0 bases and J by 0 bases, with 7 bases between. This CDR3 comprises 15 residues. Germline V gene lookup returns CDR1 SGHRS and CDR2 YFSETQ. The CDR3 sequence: CASSLVWSSYNEQFF. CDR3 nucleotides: TGCGCCAGCAGCTTGGTATGGAGCTCCTACAATGAGCAGTTCTTC.

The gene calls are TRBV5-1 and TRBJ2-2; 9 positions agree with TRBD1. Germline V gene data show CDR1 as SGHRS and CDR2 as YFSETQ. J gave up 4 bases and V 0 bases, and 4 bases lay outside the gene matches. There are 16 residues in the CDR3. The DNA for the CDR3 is TGCGCCAGCAGCTTGGCGGGACAGGGCGGCACCGGGGAGCTGTTTTTT. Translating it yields CASSLAGQGGTGELFF. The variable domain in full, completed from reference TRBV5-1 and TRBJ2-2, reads KAGVTQTPRYLIKTRGQQVTLSCSPISGHRSVSWYQQTPGQGLQFLFEYFSETQRNKGNFPGRFSGRQFSNSRSEMNVSTLELGDSALYLCASSLAGQGGTGELFFGEGSRLTVL.

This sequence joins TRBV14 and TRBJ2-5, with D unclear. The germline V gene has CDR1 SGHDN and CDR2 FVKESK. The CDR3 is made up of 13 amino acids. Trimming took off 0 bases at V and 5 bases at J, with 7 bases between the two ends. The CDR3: CASSQESWETQYF. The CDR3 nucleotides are TGTGCCAGCAGCCAAGAGAGCTGGGAGACCCAGTACTTC.

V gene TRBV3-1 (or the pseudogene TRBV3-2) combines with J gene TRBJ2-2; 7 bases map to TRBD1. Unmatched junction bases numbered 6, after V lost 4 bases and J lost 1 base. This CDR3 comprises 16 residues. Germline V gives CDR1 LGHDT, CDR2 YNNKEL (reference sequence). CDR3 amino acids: CASSRRRQGNTGELFF. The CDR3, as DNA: TGTGCCAGCAGCCGCCGCCGACAGGGGAACACCGGGGAGCTGTTTTTT.